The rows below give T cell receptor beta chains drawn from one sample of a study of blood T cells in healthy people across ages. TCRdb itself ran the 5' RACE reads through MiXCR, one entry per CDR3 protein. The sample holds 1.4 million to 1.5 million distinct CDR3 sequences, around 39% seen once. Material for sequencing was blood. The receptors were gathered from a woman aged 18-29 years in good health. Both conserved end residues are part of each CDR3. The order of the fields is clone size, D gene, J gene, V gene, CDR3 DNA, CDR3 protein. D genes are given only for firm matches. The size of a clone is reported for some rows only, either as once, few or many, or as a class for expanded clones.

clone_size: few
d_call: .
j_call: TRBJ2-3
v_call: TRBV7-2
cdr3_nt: TGTGCCAGCAGCAAGCTTTCAGATACGCAGTATTTT
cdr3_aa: CASSKLSDTQYF

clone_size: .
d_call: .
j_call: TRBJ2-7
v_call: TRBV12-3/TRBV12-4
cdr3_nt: TGTACCAGCCGGGGGACAGTCCAGTACGAGCAGTACTTC
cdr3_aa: CTSRGTVQYEQYF

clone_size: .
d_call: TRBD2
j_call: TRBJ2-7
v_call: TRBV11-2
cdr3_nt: TGTGCCGGCAGCTTAGTAGCGGGAACCTACGAGCAGTACTTC
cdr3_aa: CAGSLVAGTYEQYF

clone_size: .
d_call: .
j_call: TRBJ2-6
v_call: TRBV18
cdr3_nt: TGTGCCAGCTCACCAGGGTCAGGGTTTACTGGGGCCAACGTCCTGACTTTC
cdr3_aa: CASSPGSGFTGANVLTF

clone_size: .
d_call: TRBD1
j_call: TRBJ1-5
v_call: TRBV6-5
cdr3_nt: TGTGCCAGCAGCCGGGACAGCTACAATCAGCCCCAGCATTTT
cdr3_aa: CASSRDSYNQPQHF

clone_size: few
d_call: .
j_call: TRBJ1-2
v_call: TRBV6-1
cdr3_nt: TGTGCCAGCAGTAAGGGGTACTATGGCTACACCTTC
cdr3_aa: CASSKGYYGYTF

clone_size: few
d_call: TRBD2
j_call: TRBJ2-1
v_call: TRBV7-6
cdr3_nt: TGTGCCAGCAGCTTAACCGGGACTAGCGATTACAATGAGCAGTTCTTC
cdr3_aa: CASSLTGTSDYNEQFF

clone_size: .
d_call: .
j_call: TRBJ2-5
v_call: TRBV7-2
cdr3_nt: TGTGCCAGCAGCTTAGTCCTAGCTTTACAAGAGACCCAGTACTTC
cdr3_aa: CASSLVLALQETQYF

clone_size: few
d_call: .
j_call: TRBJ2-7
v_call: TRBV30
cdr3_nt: TGTGCCTGGAGTACCATAGCGCTCGAGCAGTACTTC
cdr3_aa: CAWSTIALEQYF

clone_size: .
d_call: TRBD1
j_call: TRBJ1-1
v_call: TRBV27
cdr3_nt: TGTGCCAGCGGCTCGGGACAGGAGGTCCCTAGGGGTTTCTTT
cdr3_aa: CASGSGQEVPRGFF

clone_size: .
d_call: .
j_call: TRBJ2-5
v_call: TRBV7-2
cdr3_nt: TGTGCCAGCAGCTTAGCGCAAGGGCGTTCGAGGACCCAGTACTTC
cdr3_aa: CASSLAQGRSRTQYF

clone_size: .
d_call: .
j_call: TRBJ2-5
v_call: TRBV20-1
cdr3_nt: TGCAGTGCTAGAAAAAGTGGAGGGAAAGAGACCCAGTACTTC
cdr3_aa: CSARKSGGKETQYF

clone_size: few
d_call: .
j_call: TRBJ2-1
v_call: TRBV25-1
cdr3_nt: TGTGCCAGCAGTGATACGGTCCCTGCGGAGCAGTTCTTC
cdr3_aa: CASSDTVPAEQFF

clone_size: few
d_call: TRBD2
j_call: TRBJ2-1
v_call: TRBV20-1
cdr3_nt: TGCAGTGCTAGCCCGCGGCTAGCGGGGGCCAATGAGCAGTTCTTC
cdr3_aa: CSASPRLAGANEQFF

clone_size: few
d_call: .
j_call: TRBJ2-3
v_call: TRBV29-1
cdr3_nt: TGCAGCGTTGTTCTAGATACGCAGTATTTT
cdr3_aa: CSVVLDTQYF

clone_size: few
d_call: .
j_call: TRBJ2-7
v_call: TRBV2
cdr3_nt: TGTGCCAGCAGTGGACGGCGGGGCACTTACGAGCAGTACTTC
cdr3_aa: CASSGRRGTYEQYF

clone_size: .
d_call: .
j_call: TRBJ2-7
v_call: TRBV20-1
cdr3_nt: TGCAGTGCTAGACCGGGACACAGCTCCTACGAGCAGTACTTC
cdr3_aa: CSARPGHSSYEQYF

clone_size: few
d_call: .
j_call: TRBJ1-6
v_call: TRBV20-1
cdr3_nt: TGCAGTGCCCCAAGATCGGGAGCCGGCAGGGCTCTTCATAATTCACCCCTCCACTTT
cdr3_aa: CSAPRSGAGRALHNSPLHF

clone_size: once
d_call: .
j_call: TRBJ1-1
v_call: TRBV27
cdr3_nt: TGTGCCAGCAGTTTACGGGGGAGGCGCACTGAAGCTTTCTTT
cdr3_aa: CASSLRGRRTEAFF

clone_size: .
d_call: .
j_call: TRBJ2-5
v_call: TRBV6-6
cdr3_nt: TGTGCCAGCAGTTTACAGGTTAAAGAGACCCAGTACTTC
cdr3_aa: CASSLQVKETQYF

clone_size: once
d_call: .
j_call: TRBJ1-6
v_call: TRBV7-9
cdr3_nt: TGTGCCAGCAGCTCACAGGGAAGCATCGGTAATTCACCCCTCCACTTT
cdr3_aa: CASSSQGSIGNSPLHF

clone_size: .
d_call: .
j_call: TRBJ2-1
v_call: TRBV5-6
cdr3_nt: TGTGCCAGCAGCTCCCCCCTAGAGTACAATGAGCAGTTCTTC
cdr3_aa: CASSSPLEYNEQFF

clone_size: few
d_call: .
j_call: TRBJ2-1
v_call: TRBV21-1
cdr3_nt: TGTGCCAGCAGCAAAGCCACTAGCGGGAGTTGGGCCGGTGGAGGGGACAATGAGCAGTTCTTC
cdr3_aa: CASSKATSGSWAGGGDNEQFF

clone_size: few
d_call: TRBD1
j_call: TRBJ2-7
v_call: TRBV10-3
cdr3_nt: TGTGCCACCCGAGGAGGGACAGGCCGACCCTACGAGCAGTACTTC
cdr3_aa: CATRGGTGRPYEQYF

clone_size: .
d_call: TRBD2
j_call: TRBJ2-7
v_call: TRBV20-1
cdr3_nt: TGCAGTGCTAGGGTGGGAGCGGGAAGTTACGAGCAGTACTTC
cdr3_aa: CSARVGAGSYEQYF

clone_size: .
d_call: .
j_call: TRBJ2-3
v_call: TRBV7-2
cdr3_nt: TGTGCCAGCAGCTTACTACAGGGCAGGGAAGATACGCAGTATTTT
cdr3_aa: CASSLLQGREDTQYF

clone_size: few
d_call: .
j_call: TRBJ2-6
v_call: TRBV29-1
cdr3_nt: TGCAGCGTCCGATTCTCGACGGGAGCGATACTTGGGGCCAACGTCCTGACTTTC
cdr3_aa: CSVRFSTGAILGANVLTF

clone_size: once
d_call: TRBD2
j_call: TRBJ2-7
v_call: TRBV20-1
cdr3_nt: TGCAGTGCTAGAGACCCGGCTAGCGGGGGGGGTAATGAGCAGTACTTC
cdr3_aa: CSARDPASGGGNEQYF

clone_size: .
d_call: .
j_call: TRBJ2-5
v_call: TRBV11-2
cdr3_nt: TGTGCCAGCAGCTTTCGAGTTTCCCGAGGGGCCCTTGGCGAGACCCAGTACTTC
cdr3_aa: CASSFRVSRGALGETQYF

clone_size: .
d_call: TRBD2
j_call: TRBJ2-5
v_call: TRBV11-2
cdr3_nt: TGTGCCAGCAGCCCGGCGGCGGGGGTTGAGCAGTACTTC
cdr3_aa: CASSPAAGVEQYF

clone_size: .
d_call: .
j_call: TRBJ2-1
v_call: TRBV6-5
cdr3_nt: TGTGCCGGCAGTTACTCGGGGGACTTGGGATACAATGAGCAGTTCTTC
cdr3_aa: CAGSYSGDLGYNEQFF

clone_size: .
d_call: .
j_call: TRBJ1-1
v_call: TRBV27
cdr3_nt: TGTGCCAGCAGTTTGGGACGGACAGTCCAAGCTGAAGCTTTCTTT
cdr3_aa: CASSLGRTVQAEAFF

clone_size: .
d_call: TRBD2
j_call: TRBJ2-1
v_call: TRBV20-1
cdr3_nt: TGCAGTGCTAGATATTTCCGGGACTACCCGGCGGATCCCTACAATGAGCAGTTCTTC
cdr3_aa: CSARYFRDYPADPYNEQFF

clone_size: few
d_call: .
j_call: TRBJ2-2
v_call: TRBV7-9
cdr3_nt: TGTGCCAGCGGAGACTCGAACACCGGGGAGCTGTTTTTT
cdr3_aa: CASGDSNTGELFF

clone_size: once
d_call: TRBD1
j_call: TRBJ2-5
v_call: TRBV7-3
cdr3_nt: TGTGCCAGCAGCTTAACGGGGGGACAGGGGGCCTCAGAGACCCAGTACTTC
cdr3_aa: CASSLTGGQGASETQYF

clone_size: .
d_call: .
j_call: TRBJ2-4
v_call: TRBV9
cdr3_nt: TGTGCCAGCAGCGTCCGGGACACCAAAAACATTCAGTACTTC
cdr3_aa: CASSVRDTKNIQYF

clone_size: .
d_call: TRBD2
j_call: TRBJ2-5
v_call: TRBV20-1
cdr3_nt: TGCAGTGCTAGGGACGGACTAGCGGGATCGATTACCCAGTACTTC
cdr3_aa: CSARDGLAGSITQYF

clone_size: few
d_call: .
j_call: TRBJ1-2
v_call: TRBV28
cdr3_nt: TGTGCCAGCAGCCCCGAGGTACACCTCGTTAACTATGGCTACACCTTC
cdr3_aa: CASSPEVHLVNYGYTF

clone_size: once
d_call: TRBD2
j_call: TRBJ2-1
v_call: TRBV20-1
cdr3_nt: TGCAGTGCTTTCACGGGGGGGGCCTCTGGAGAGCAGTTCTTC
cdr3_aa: CSAFTGGASGEQFF

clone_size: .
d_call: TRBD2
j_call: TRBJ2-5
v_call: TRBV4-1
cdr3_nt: TGCGCCAGCAGCCAAGACGGGACTAGCGGGGAAGAGACCCAGTACTTC
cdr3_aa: CASSQDGTSGEETQYF

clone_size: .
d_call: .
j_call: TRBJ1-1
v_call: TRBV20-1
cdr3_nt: TGCAGACCAGATTCGGGACAAAACACTGAAGCTTTCTTT
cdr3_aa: CRPDSGQNTEAFF